The following is a T cell receptor (beta chain) sequence with its context. Its matching antigen is unknown. The record originates from a study of identifying expanded T cells in peripheral blood. The study's findings and limits: Differentially abundant clones: 0.95 to 1.5 between replicates, 15 to 17 at approximately 13 days, over 18 at four. Across healthy donors, higher total template counts meant significantly greater roughly two-week count variance.

The CDR3 spans 15 residues. The germline V gene has CDR1 SEHNR and CDR2 FQNEAQ (reference sequence). Between the trimmed V and J ends, which lost 1 base and 4 bases, there was a span of 11 bases. During the collection period, no donor immune events like infections were recorded. Method: immunoSEQ multiplex PCR; TCRdb's copy keeps in-frame clones and lacks some. The table has about 84,000 clones, approximately 84% seen once. The chain employs TRBV7-9 and TRBJ2-1, with D possibly called TRBD1 or TRBD2 (6 bases each). The receptor was isolated from a person aged 18 to 75 in good health. The source material was blood. The DNA for the CDR3 is TGTGCCAGCAGCTTAGTGGGGGGCCCGTACAATGAGCAGTTCTTC. Translation gives CASSLVGGPYNEQFF.